A selection of T cell receptor beta chains follows, all from one sample in a study of T cells in Graves' hyperthyroidism and ophthalmopathy. TCRdb reprocessed the multiplex PCR reads with MiXCR, giving one entry per CDR3 protein. The sample lists 550,000 to 850,000 distinct CDR3 sequences, approximately 19% occurring once. Material for sequencing was blood. Every receptor here comes from a woman aged 45 to 65 with Graves' hyperthyroidism that later progressed to Graves' ophthalmopathy. The CDR3 runs from the conserved cysteine through the conserved F or W. A D gene is named only where the DNA matches it firmly. Size values are once, few and many counts, or a class for expanded clones, and some rows have none.

>TRBJ1-5|NA|NA|TRBV27
TGTGCCAGCAGTTTACGGGGTGCTTATAGCAATCAGCCCCAGCATTTT
CASSLRGAYSNQPQHF
>TRBJ2-5|many|NA|TRBV11-2
TGTGCCAGCAGCTTAGGTGGCAGACACCTGGGAGAGACCCAGTACTTC
CASSLGGRHLGETQYF
>TRBJ1-2|NA|TRBD1|TRBV19
TGTGCCAGTAGTGTTGGGGGACAGGCCTATGGCTACACCTTC
CASSVGGQAYGYTF
>TRBJ2-5|many|NA|TRBV2
TGTGCCAGCAGTTTCAGGTCCCAAGAGACCCAGTACTTC
CASSFRSQETQYF
>TRBJ2-5|many|NA|TRBV20-1
TGCAGTGCCAGACACAGTCAGGAGACCCAGTACTTC
CSARHSQETQYF
>TRBJ2-2|few|NA|TRBV6-5
TGTGCCAGCAGTTTCCAGGCTTCCGCGAACACCGGGGAGCTGTTTTTT
CASSFQASANTGELFF
>TRBJ1-1|many|TRBD1|TRBV7-3
TGTGCCAGCAGCCCGGGGGGACAGACGAACACTGAAGCTTTCTTT
CASSPGGQTNTEAFF
>TRBJ1-1|many|NA|TRBV12-3/TRBV12-4
TGTGCCAGCAGTTTATACCCGGGACAAACGGCTTTCTTT
CASSLYPGQTAFF
>TRBJ1-2|few|NA|TRBV19
TGTGCCAGTAGTCCGGGACGGTTTAACTATGGCTACACCTTC
CASSPGRFNYGYTF
>TRBJ2-7|few|TRBD2|TRBV6-5
TGTGCCAGCAGTTTCGCGGGGGGGTACTCCTACGAGCAGTACTTC
CASSFAGGYSYEQYF
>TRBJ2-7|once|NA|TRBV11-2
TGTGCCAGCAGCTTCTCATTGGACGGACCCTACGAGCAGTACTTC
CASSFSLDGPYEQYF
>TRBJ1-5|many|TRBD1|TRBV12-3/TRBV12-4
TGTGCCAGCAGTTTGGCGACAGGGGATCAGCCCCAGCATTTT
CASSLATGDQPQHF
>TRBJ1-4|few|NA|TRBV4-1
TGCGCCAGCATCTTCAAGCGGGGCACTTTAAATGAAAAACTGTTTTTT
CASIFKRGTLNEKLFF
>TRBJ1-5|NA|NA|TRBV5-1
TGCGCCAGCAGCAGGGACGGCGGGAATCAGCCCCAGCATTTT
CASSRDGGNQPQHF
>TRBJ1-1|many|NA|TRBV7-3
TGTGCCAGCAGCTTGACGCCTATTCGCGACTACGTGAACACTGAAGCTTTCTTT
CASSLTPIRDYVNTEAFF
>TRBJ2-7|few|TRBD2|TRBV7-6
TGTGCCAGCAGCCCGCGGACTAGCGGGGGGGCAAAGCAGTACTTC
CASSPRTSGGAKQYF
>TRBJ1-1|NA|NA|TRBV28
TGTGCCAGCAGTTTATTAATATTTTCGAACACTGAAGCTTTCTTT
CASSLLIFSNTEAFF
>TRBJ1-2|many|NA|TRBV2
TGTGCCAGCAGTGATATTAGTAGGAGCTATGGCTACACCTTC
CASSDISRSYGYTF
>TRBJ2-7|few|TRBD2|TRBV29-1
TGCAGCGTTGAAGGGGAGACTAGCTCCAGCTACGAGCAGTACTTC
CSVEGETSSSYEQYF
>TRBJ2-5|NA|NA|TRBV5-1
TGCGCCAGCAGCGCACCGGATCTTGGGGCTGCAGAGACCCAGTACTTC
CASSAPDLGAAETQYF
>TRBJ2-2|few|TRBD2|TRBV4-1
TGCGCCAGCAGCCAAGATTCGGGAGGAGTAGGGAACACCGGGGAGCTGTTTTTT
CASSQDSGGVGNTGELFF
>TRBJ1-6|once|TRBD1|TRBV6-5
TGTGCCAGCAGTTACACCGAGACAGGGCCTTCACCCCTCCACTTT
CASSYTETGPSPLHF
>TRBJ1-5|NA|NA|TRBV6-2/TRBV6-3
TGTGCCAGCAGACCGATGCCCGGGACGGAGCACCAGCCCCAGCATTTT
CASRPMPGTEHQPQHF
>TRBJ1-2|few|TRBD1|TRBV3-1
TGTGCCAGCAGCGAGGTCCCACAGGGGTTAAATCCTGGCTACACCTTC
CASSEVPQGLNPGYTF
>TRBJ1-4|once|NA|TRBV7-9
TGTGCCGGGGGACTGAATAATGAAAAACTGTTTTTT
CAGGLNNEKLFF
>TRBJ2-2|few|NA|TRBV7-8
TGTGCCAGCAGCTTAGGAGCAGGGGCGACCGGGGAGCTGTTTTTT
CASSLGAGATGELFF
>TRBJ2-4|NA|TRBD1|TRBV9
TGTGCCAGCAGCGTAACCGGGACAGGGGGCGCCGGCATTCAGTACTTC
CASSVTGTGGAGIQYF
>TRBJ2-4|NA|TRBD1|TRBV11-2
TGTGCCAGCCGGAGTGGAGGGACAGGGGGCCCCATTCAGTACTTC
CASRSGGTGGPIQYF
>TRBJ2-1|once|TRBD2|TRBV6-4
TGTGCCAGCAGTGACCACCCCGAGACTAGCGGCGAGCAGTTCTTC
CASSDHPETSGEQFF
>TRBJ2-5|NA|NA|TRBV6-1
TGTGCCAGCAGTTCTTGGGAAGAGACCCAGTACTTC
CASSSWEETQYF
>TRBJ2-7|few|NA|TRBV6-9
TGTGCCAGCAGTTACTCGAAGGGGCTGGATGAGCAGTACTTC
CASSYSKGLDEQYF
>TRBJ2-3|once|NA|TRBV2
TGCGCCAGCAGCTCCCCGGGGGCCAGCACAGATACGCAGTATTTT
CASSSPGASTDTQYF
>TRBJ2-6|NA|NA|TRBV27
TGTGCCAGCAGTGGGAGGGACAGAATCTCTGGGGCCAACGTCCTGACTTTC
CASSGRDRISGANVLTF
>TRBJ2-3|many|TRBD1|TRBV12-3/TRBV12-4
TGTGCCAGCAGACAGACAGGGGGTCTCACAGATACGCAGTATTTT
CASRQTGGLTDTQYF
>TRBJ1-5|NA|NA|TRBV27
TGTGCCAGCAGTTTAAGGGGGGGGGTCGGTCAGCCCCAGCATTTT
CASSLRGGVGQPQHF
>TRBJ1-2|NA|TRBD1|TRBV10-3
TGTGCCATTTACAGGGGGAGTGAGGGCTATGGCTACACCTTC
CAIYRGSEGYGYTF
>TRBJ1-1|once|NA|TRBV7-9
TGTGCCATTCTGACAGGAAACATGAACACTGAAGCTTTCTTT
CAILTGNMNTEAFF
>TRBJ2-5|NA|TRBD2|TRBV9
TGTGCCAGCAGCCCCACCCGGGGGGGGGGATATGTATACTTC
CASSPTRGGGYVYF
>TRBJ2-7|NA|NA|TRBV12-3/TRBV12-4
TGTGCCAGCAGTCCCGAGGGACGGACAATCTACGAGCAGTACTTC
CASSPEGRTIYEQYF
>TRBJ1-1|few|NA|TRBV11-3
TGTGCCAGCGTCGAAGGGGCCGGGCACACTGAAGCTTTCTTT
CASVEGAGHTEAFF
>TRBJ1-5|NA|NA|TRBV6-1
TGTGCCAGCAGTCAAGTGGCAGAAGACCATCAGCCCCAGCATTTT
CASSQVAEDHQPQHF
>TRBJ2-5|few|NA|TRBV12-3/TRBV12-4
TGTGCCAGCAGGCCTGGGGGCGAGACCCAGTACTTC
CASRPGGETQYF
>TRBJ1-5|NA|TRBD1|TRBV12-5
TGTGCTAGTGGGGCCGGCGGGACAGGTAGCAATCAGCCCCAGCATTTT
CASGAGGTGSNQPQHF
>TRBJ1-4|few|TRBD1|TRBV7-9
TGTGCCAGCAGCTCCCCCGGACAGGGATGGGAAAAACTGTTTTTT
CASSSPGQGWEKLFF
>TRBJ2-3|NA|NA|TRBV7-3
TGTGCCAGCAGCTTAACGGGCTGGACTGCCGCTAGCACAGATACGCAGTATTTT
CASSLTGWTAASTDTQYF
>TRBJ2-2|NA|TRBD2|TRBV9
TGTGCCAGCAGCGTTAGCGGGGGGGGGTCCGGGGAGCTGTTTTTT
CASSVSGGGSGELFF
>TRBJ1-4|NA|NA|TRBV7-9
TGTGCCAGCAGCCTGAATACAAGGGGGAATGAAAAACTGTTTTTT
CASSLNTRGNEKLFF
>TRBJ1-2|few|NA|TRBV30
TGTGCCTGGATTTCGACATCGGATTATGGCTACACCTTC
CAWISTSDYGYTF
>TRBJ2-3|NA|TRBD1|TRBV6-5
TGTGCCAGCAGTTACCGGGACAGGGAAGATACGCAGTATTTT
CASSYRDREDTQYF
>TRBJ1-5|NA|NA|TRBV20-1
TGCAGTGCTAGATCCGAGGAGGGGAACCAGCCCCAGCATTTT
CSARSEEGNQPQHF
>TRBJ2-5|NA|TRBD2|TRBV6-1
TGTGCCAGCAAGACTAGCGGGGCCCAAGAGACCCAGTACTTC
CASKTSGAQETQYF